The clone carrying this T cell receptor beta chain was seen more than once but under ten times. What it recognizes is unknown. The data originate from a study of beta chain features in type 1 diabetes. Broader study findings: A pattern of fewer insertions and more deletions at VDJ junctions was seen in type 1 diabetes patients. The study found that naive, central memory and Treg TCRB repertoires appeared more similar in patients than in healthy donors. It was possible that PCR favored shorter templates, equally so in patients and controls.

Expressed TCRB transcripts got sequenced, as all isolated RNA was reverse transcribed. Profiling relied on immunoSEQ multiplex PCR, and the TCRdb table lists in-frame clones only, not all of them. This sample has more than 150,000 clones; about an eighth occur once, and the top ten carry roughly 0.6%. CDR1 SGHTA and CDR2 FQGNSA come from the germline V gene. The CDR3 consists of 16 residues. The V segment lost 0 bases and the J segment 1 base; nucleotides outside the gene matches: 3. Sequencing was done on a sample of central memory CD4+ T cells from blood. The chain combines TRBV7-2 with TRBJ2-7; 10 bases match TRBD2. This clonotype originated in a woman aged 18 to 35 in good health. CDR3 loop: CASSLALAGKSYEQYF. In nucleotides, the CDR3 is TGTGCCAGCAGCTTAGCACTAGCGGGAAAATCCTACGAGCAGTACTTC.